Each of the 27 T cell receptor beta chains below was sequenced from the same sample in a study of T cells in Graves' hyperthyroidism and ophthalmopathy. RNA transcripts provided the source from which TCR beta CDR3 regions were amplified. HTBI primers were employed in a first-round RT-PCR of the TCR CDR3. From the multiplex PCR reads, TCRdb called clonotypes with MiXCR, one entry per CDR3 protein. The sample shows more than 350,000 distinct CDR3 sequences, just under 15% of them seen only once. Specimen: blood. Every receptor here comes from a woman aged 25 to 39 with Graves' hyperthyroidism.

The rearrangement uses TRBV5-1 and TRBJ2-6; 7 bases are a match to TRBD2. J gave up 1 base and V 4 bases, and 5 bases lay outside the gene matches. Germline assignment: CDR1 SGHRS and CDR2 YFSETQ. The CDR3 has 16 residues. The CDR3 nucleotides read TGCGCCAGCAGCCGTTCGCGGGGGTCTGGGGCCAACGTCCTGACTTTC. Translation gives CASSRSRGSGANVLTF.

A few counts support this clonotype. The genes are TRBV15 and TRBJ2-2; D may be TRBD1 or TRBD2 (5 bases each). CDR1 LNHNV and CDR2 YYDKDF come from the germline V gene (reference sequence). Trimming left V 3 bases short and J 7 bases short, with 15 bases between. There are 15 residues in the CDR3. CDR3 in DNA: TGTGCCACCAGCAGCCGGGGCAGATTTGGCGGGGAGCTGTTTTTT. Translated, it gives CATSSRGRFGGELFF.

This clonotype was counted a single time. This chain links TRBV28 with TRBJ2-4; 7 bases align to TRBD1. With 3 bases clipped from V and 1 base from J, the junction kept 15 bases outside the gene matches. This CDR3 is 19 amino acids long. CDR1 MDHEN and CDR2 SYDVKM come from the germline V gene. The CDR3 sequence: CASSFRPTGALLAKNIQYF. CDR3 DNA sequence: TGTGCCAGCAGTTTTCGGCCAACAGGGGCCCTCCTGGCCAAAAACATTCAGTACTTC.

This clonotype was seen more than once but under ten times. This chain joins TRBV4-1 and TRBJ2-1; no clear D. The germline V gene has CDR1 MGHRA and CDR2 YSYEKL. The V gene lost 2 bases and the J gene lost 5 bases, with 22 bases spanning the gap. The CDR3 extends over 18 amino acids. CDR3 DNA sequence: TGCGCCAGCAGCCAATCGGGCACGGAACTTCAAGGGAACAATGAGCAGTTCTTC. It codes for CASSQSGTELQGNNEQFF.

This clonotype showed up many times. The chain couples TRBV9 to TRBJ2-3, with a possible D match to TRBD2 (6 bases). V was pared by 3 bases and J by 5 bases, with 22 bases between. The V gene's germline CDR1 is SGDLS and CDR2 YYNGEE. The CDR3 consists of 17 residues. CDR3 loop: CASSEPREAPSEDTQYF. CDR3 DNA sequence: TGTGCCAGCAGCGAACCTAGGGAGGCTCCATCGGAAGATACGCAGTATTTT.

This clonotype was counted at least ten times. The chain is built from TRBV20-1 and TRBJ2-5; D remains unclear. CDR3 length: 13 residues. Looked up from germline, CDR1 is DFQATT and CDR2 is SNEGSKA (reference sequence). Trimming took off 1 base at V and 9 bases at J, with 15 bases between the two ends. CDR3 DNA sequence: TGCAGTGCTAGAGCCAGAGGCCCTGGGGCCCAGTACTTC. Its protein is CSARARGPGAQYF.

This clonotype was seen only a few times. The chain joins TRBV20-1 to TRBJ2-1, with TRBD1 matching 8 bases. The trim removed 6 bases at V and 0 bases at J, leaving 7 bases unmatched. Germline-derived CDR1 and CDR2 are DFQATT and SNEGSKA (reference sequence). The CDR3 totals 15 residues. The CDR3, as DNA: TGCAGTGCGAGACAGGGGTCGAGCTCCTACAATGAGCAGTTCTTC. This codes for CSARQGSSSYNEQFF.

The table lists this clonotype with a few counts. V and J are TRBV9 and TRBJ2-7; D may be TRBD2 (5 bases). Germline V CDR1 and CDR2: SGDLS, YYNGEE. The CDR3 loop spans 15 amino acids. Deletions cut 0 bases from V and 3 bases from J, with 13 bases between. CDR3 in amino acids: CASSVESGLFYEQYF. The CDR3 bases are TGTGCCAGCAGCGTAGAAAGCGGTCTTTTCTACGAGCAGTACTTC.

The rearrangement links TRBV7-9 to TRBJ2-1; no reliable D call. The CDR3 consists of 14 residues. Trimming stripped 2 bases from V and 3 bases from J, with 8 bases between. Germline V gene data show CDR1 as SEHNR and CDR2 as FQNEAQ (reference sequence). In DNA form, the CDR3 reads TGTGCCAGCAGCTTAATAGTCGGCTACAATGAGCAGTTCTTC. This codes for CASSLIVGYNEQFF.

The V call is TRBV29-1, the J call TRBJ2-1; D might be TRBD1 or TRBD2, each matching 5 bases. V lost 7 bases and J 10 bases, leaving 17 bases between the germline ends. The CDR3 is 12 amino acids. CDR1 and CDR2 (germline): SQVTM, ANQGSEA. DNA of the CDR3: TGCAGCGGAAGCCGGGACCTAAGCGAGCAGTTCTTC. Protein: CSGSRDLSEQFF.

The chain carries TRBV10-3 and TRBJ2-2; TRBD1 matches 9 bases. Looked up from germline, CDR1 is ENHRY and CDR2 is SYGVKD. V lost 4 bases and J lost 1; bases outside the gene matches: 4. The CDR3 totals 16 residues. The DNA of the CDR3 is TGTGCCATCAGTGTCCGACAGGGGGTGAACACCGGGGAGCTGTTTTTT. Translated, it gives CAISVRQGVNTGELFF.

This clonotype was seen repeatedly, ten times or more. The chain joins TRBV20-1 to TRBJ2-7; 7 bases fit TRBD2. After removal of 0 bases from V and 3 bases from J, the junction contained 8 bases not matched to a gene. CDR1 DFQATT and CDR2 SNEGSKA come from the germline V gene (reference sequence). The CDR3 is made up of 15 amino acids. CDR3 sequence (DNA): TGCAGTGCTAGAGATCCCCGCGGGAGCATCTACGAGCAGTACTTC. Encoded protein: CSARDPRGSIYEQYF.

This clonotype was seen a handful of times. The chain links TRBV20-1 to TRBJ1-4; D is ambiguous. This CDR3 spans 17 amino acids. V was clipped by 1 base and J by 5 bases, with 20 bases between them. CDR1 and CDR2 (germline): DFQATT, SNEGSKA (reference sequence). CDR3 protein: CSARGDNEFTINEKLFF. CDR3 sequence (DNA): TGCAGTGCTAGAGGTGACAACGAATTCACGATCAATGAAAAACTGTTTTTT.

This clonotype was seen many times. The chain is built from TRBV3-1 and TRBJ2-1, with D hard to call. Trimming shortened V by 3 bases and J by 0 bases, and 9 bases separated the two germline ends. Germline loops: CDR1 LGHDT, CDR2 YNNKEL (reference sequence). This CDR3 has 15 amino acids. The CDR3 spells CASSQTQNSYNEQFF. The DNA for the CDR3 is TGTGCCAGCAGCCAGACTCAAAACTCCTACAATGAGCAGTTCTTC.

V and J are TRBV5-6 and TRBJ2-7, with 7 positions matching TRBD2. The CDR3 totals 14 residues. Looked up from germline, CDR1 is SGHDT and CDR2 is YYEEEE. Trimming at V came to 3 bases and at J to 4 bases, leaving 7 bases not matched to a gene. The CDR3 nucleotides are TGTGCCAGCAGCTCCGGACTAGAAGTGTACGAGCAGTACTTC. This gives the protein CASSSGLEVYEQYF.

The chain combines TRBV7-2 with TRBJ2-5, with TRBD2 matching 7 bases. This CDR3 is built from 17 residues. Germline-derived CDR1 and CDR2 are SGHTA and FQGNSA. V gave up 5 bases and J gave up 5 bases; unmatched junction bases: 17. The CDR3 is CASSLVFRRERMETQYF. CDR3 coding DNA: TGTGCCAGCAGCCTAGTTTTTAGGCGGGAGAGGATGGAGACCCAGTACTTC.

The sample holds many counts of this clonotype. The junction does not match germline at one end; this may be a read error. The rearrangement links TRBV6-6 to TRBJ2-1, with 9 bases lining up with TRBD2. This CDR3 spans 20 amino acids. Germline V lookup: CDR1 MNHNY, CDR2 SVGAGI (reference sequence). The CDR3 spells CASSYRVAGEVVGSYNEQFF. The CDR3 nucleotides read TGTGCTAGCAGTTACCGGGTAGCGGGAGAAGTAGTGGGTTCCTACAATGAGCAGTTCTTC.

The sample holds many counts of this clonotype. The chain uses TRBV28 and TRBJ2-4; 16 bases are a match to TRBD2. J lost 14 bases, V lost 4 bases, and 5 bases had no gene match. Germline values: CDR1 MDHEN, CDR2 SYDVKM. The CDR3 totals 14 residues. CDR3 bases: TGTGCCAGCAGTTCGGGACTAGCGGGAGGGATCAAGTACTTC. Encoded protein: CASSSGLAGGIKYF.

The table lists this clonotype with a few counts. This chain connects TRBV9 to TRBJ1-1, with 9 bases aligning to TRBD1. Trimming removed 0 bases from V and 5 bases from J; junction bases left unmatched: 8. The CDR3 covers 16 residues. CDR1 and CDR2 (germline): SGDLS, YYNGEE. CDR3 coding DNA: TGTGCCAGCAGCGTAGTCCCGGGACAGGGATATACTGAAGCTTTCTTT. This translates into CASSVVPGQGYTEAFF. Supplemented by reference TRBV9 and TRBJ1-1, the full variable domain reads DSGVTQTPKHLITATGQRVTLRCSPRSGDLSVYWYQQSLDQGLQFLIQYYNGEERAKGNILERFSAQQFPDLHSELNLSSLELGDSALYFCASSVVPGQGYTEAFFGQGTRLTVV.

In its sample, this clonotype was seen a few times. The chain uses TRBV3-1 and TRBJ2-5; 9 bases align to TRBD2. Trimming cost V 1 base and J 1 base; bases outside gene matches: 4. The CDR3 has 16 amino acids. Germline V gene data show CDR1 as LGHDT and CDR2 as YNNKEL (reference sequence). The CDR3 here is CASSQVRLAAQETQYF. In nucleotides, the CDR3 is TGTGCCAGCAGCCAAGTACGACTAGCGGCCCAAGAGACCCAGTACTTC.

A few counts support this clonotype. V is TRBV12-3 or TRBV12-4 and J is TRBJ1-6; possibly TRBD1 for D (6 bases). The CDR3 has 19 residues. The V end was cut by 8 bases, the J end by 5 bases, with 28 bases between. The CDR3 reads CASELRTDGPQRHNSPLHF. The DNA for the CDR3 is TGTGCCAGCGAGCTCCGGACAGACGGGCCTCAGAGACATAATTCACCCCTCCACTTT.

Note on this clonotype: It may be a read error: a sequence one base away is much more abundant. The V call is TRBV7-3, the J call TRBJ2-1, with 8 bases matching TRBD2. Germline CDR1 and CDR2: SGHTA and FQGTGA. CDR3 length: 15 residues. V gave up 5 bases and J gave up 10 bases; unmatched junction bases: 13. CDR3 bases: TGTGCCAGCAGCGATTTCGGGACTAGTATGTACGAGCAGTTCTTC. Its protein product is CASSDFGTSMYEQFF.

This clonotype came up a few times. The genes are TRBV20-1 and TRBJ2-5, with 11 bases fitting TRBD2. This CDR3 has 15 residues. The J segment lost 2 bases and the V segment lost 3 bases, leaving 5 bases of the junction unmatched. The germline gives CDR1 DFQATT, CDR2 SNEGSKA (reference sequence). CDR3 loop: CSASLAGGKQETQYF. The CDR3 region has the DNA TGCAGTGCTAGTCTAGCGGGAGGAAAACAAGAGACCCAGTACTTC.

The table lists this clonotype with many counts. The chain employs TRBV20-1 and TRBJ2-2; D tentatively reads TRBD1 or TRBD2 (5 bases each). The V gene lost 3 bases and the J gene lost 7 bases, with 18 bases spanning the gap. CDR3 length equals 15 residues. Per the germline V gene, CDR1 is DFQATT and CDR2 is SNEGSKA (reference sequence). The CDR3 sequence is CSASSSQGGGGELFF. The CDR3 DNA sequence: TGCAGTGCTAGCTCAAGTCAGGGTGGGGGCGGGGAGCTGTTTTTT.

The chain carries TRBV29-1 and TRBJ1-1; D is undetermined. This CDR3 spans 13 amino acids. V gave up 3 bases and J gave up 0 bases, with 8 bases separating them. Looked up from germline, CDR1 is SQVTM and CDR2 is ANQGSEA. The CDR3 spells CSVEGTMNTEAFF. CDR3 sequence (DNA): TGCAGCGTTGAGGGCACGATGAACACTGAAGCTTTCTTT. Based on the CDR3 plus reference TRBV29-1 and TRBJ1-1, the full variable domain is SAVISQKPSRDICQRGTSLTIQCQVDSQVTMMFWYRQQPGQSLTLIATANQGSEATYESGFVIDKFPISRPNLTFSTLTVSNMSPEDSSIYLCSVEGTMNTEAFFGQGTRLTVV.

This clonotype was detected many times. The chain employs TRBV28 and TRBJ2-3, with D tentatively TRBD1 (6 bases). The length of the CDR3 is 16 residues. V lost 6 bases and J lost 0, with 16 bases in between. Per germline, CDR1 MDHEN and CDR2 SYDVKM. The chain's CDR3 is CASRLPGTPSTDTQYF. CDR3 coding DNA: TGTGCCAGCAGGCTCCCGGGGACACCTAGCACAGATACGCAGTATTTT.

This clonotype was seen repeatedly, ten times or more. The CDR3: CASSGVGETQYF. Here the CDR3 DNA reads TGCGCCAGCAGTGGGGTAGGCGAGACCCAGTACTTC. The gene calls are TRBV10-2 and TRBJ2-5; D unclear. The length of the CDR3 is 12 residues. Trimming removed 4 bases from V and 5 bases from J, with 8 bases in between. In germline, CDR1 is WSHSY, CDR2 SAAADI.